The 28 T cell receptor beta chains below were found in one sample sequenced in a study of T cell repertoires in cytomegalovirus infection (dated 2019 in TCRdb). These TCRs are of unknown antigen specificity. The sequencing machine was an Illumina HiSeq 1500. The public reads were reanalyzed by TCRdb: fastp trimming at Q25, MiXCR alignment, in-frame beta chains only. Rows with one shared CDR3 protein collapse into an entry with the most common genes and DNA. This sample gives approximately 130,000 distinct CDR3 sequences in total; 20% to 30% of them show up just once. In total, the top ten clones hold around 32% of the sample. Sequenced input: PBMCs, sequenced either directly or after in vitro stimulation (not recorded which). The receptors stem from a human donor in good health (CMV status not recorded). Some clones in this sample may be carry-over from other donors' samples.

This clonotype was counted between two and nine times. V gene TRBV19 combines with J gene TRBJ2-7; no reliable D call. The CDR3 has 14 residues. Trimming pared 6 bases from V and 1 base from J, leaving 13 bases between. Germline CDR1 and CDR2: LNHDA and SQIVND (reference sequence). CDR3 nucleotide sequence: TGTGCCAGTAGCACGGCGGTGGATTCCTACGAGCAGTACGTC. Protein sequence: CASSTAVDSYEQYV.

The rearrangement joins TRBV13 to TRBJ2-1; D possibly corresponds to TRBD2 (6 bases). This CDR3 spans 15 amino acids. Germline assignment: CDR1 PRHDT and CDR2 FYEKMQ (reference sequence). V gave up 3 bases and J gave up 0 bases, with 9 bases separating them. Here the CDR3 reads CASSFGGTSYNEQFF. CDR3 DNA: TGTGCCAGCAGCTTCGGCGGGACCTCCTACAATGAGCAGTTCTTC.

The chain joins TRBV7-2 to TRBJ1-5; a weak D match, TRBD1 (5 bases). Germline assignment: CDR1 SGHTA and CDR2 FQGNSA. V shed 5 bases and J shed 4 bases, with 15 bases lying between them. The CDR3 runs to 15 residues. The CDR3 coding sequence is TGTGCCAGCAGCCTAACTCAGGGAAGAAATCAGCCCCAGCATTTT. Its translation is CASSLTQGRNQPQHF.

The chain carries TRBV12-5 and TRBJ2-1; D may be TRBD1 or TRBD2 (5 bases each). Germline values: CDR1 LGHNT, CDR2 FRNRAP. V was trimmed by 4 bases and J by 12 bases, leaving 10 bases between them. This CDR3 has 11 residues. The CDR3 DNA reads as TGTGCTAGTGGTTCACCTGGGGGGCAGTTCTTC. It translates to CASGSPGGQFF.

CDR3 sequence: CASRPGTSEAFF. CDR3 nucleotides: TGTGCCAGCAGGCCCGGGACAAGTGAAGCTTTCTTT. The genes are TRBV12-3 or TRBV12-4 and TRBJ1-1, with D perhaps matching TRBD1 (6 bases). The CDR3 is made up of 12 amino acids. V was pared by 6 bases and J by 7 bases, with 12 bases between.

This chain links TRBV6-5 with TRBJ2-3; 10 bases agree with TRBD2. After removal of 4 bases from V and 2 bases from J, the junction contained 6 bases not matched to a gene. Per germline, CDR1 MNHEY and CDR2 SVGAGI. The CDR3 contains 16 residues. Here the CDR3 DNA reads TGTGCCAGCAGTTTCCTAGCGGGAGCTCCCACAGATACGCAGTATTTT. Translated: CASSFLAGAPTDTQYF.

This clonotype appeared many times. The chain joins TRBV4-3 to TRBJ2-7, with TRBD1 matching 10 bases. After removal of 2 bases from V and 2 bases from J, the junction contained 6 bases not matched to a gene. Germline-derived CDR1 and CDR2 are LGHNA and YSLEER. The CDR3 totals 16 residues. CDR3 sequence: CASSQSGQGDPYEQYF. For the CDR3, the DNA is TGCGCCAGCAGCCAATCAGGACAGGGGGATCCCTACGAGCAGTACTTC.

The chain is built from TRBV7-9 and TRBJ2-3; 13 bases fit TRBD2. V lost 6 bases to trimming and J lost 4 bases; unmatched junction nucleotides: 7. The CDR3 length is 16 residues. The V gene's germline CDR1 is SEHNR and CDR2 FQNEAQ (reference sequence). The chain's CDR3 is CASRRTSGRAPDTQYF. Written as DNA, the CDR3 is TGTGCCAGCAGGCGAACTAGCGGGAGGGCCCCAGATACGCAGTATTTT.

There are a few counts of this clonotype. V is TRBV19 and J is TRBJ2-5; no definite D call. V was cut by 4 bases and J by 1 base, with 7 bases left in between. The CDR3 has 13 amino acids. CDR1 is LNHDA, CDR2 SQIVND, per germline (reference sequence). The DNA of the CDR3 is TGTGCCAGTAGTACTGGGCTCCAAGAGACCCAGTACTTC. As protein: CASSTGLQETQYF.

This clonotype was observed a few times. This chain joins TRBV2 and TRBJ2-3; D is perhaps TRBD2 (6 bases). CDR1 and CDR2 from the germline V gene are SNHLY and FYNNEI. V was clipped by 3 bases and J by 4 bases, with 11 bases between them. The CDR3 is 14 amino acids. The CDR3 region is CASSDGRVPDTQYF. DNA of the CDR3: TGTGCCAGCAGTGACGGGAGAGTCCCAGATACGCAGTATTTT.

This clonotype was detected only a few times. The chain recombines TRBV7-2 with TRBJ1-5; D is possibly TRBD1 (5 bases). The CDR3 is 14 residues long. Trimming took off 1 base at V and 5 bases at J, with 9 bases between the two ends. The germline gives CDR1 SGHTA, CDR2 FQGNSA. The CDR3 loop is CASSLVGLDQPQHF. The CDR3, as DNA: TGTGCCAGCAGCTTAGTGGGGCTCGATCAGCCCCAGCATTTT.

This chain's CDR3 is CASTLPTRLRGRSSSGPNYGYTF. The CDR3 DNA reads as TGTGCCAGCACCTTACCAACCCGCCTCCGGGGGAGGTCTTCGAGCGGCCCAAACTATGGCTACACCTTC. The chain links TRBV28 to TRBJ1-2; weak D call: TRBD1 (5 bases). The CDR3 loop spans 23 amino acids. V was shortened by 7 bases and J by 2 bases, with 41 bases between the two germline ends. Looked up from germline, CDR1 is MDHEN and CDR2 is SYDVKM.

This clonotype was seen at least ten times. This chain joins TRBV2 and TRBJ1-2, with TRBD1 as a possible D gene (5 bases). Germline CDR1 SNHLY, CDR2 FYNNEI. The V end lost 7 bases, the J end lost 7 bases, and 22 bases lay between the germline ends. The CDR3 is 15 residues long. In DNA form, the CDR3 reads TGTGCCAGCATCCGGGACCAAGGGGCTACTATTGGCTACACCTTC. Translated, it gives CASIRDQGATIGYTF.

This clonotype has a count of ten or more. The rearrangement links TRBV7-8 to TRBJ2-3; 9 nucleotides align to TRBD2. CDR1 SGHVS and CDR2 FQNEAQ come from the germline V gene. The trim removed 0 bases at V and 5 bases at J, leaving 9 bases unmatched. This CDR3 has 17 residues. The CDR3 spells CASSLASAGGQGDTQYF. In nucleotides, the CDR3 is TGTGCCAGCAGCTTAGCGTCAGCGGGAGGTCAGGGAGATACGCAGTATTTT.

This clonotype was detected many times. The chain employs TRBV7-3 and TRBJ2-2, with TRBD2 matching 14 bases. With V trimmed by 5 bases and J by 7 bases, 12 bases remained unmatched. The CDR3 has 18 residues. Germline lookup yields CDR1 SGHTA and CDR2 FQGTGA. The CDR3 region has the DNA TGTGCCAGCAGCCGACTAGCGGGAGGGCCTGATTACATCGGGGAGCTGTTTTTT. Translating gives CASSRLAGGPDYIGELFF.

Note on this clonotype: This clone may be a read error of a much larger clone one base away. This chain links TRBV7-2 with TRBJ2-2; tentative D call: TRBD2 (5 bases). This CDR3 contains 15 residues. CDR1 SGHTA and CDR2 FQGNSA come from the germline V gene. Trimming left V 6 bases short and J 3 bases short, with 14 bases between. CDR3 nucleotides: TGTGCCAGCAGTGTGAAGAGGGCGTACACCGGGGAGCTGTTTTTT. It is translated as CASSVKRAYTGELFF. The whole variable domain, filled in from reference TRBV7-2 and TRBJ2-2, reads GAGVSQSPSNKVTEKGKDVELRCDPISGHTALYWYRQSLGQGLEFLIYFQGNSAPDKSGLPSDRFSAERTGGSVSTLTIQRTQQEDSAVYLCASSVKRAYTGELFFGEGSRLTVL.

Ten or more counts support this clonotype. The chain joins TRBV7-8 to TRBJ2-7, with 8 bases aligning to TRBD2. Germline V CDR1 and CDR2: SGHVS, FQNEAQ. Trimming took 1 base from V and 7 from J; bases not matched to a gene: 6. This CDR3 has 14 residues. The CDR3 protein is CASSLVAGGGEQYF. The CDR3 DNA sequence: TGTGCCAGCAGCTTAGTCGCGGGAGGAGGGGAGCAGTACTTC.

The chain combines TRBV7-9 with TRBJ2-1; 7 positions agree with TRBD2. Germline V lookup: CDR1 SEHNR, CDR2 FQNEAQ (reference sequence). This CDR3 spans 15 amino acids. The V segment lost 0 bases and the J segment 7 bases; nucleotides outside the gene matches: 6. The CDR3 loop is CASSLALAERNEQFF. CDR3 DNA sequence: TGTGCCAGCAGCTTAGCGCTAGCGGAACGAAATGAGCAGTTCTTC.

CDR3 loop: CASSVGTGTGNSGNTIYF. CDR3 nucleotide sequence: TGTGCCAGCAGCGTAGGGACCGGGACGGGGAACTCTGGAAACACCATATATTTT. The chain has TRBV9 and TRBJ1-3; tentative D call: TRBD1 (5 bases). V dropped 0 bases and J dropped 0 bases, with 16 bases sitting between them. Germline values: CDR1 SGDLS, CDR2 YYNGEE. This CDR3 spans 18 amino acids.

J is TRBJ1-6 and V is TRBV2; 7 nucleotides agree with TRBD1. CDR1 and CDR2 (germline): SNHLY, FYNNEI. The CDR3 is 14 residues long. J lost 9 bases, V lost 7 bases, and 9 bases had no gene match. The CDR3 DNA reads as TGTGCCAGCACCCCTCGGGACAGAAGTTCACCCCTCCACTTT. As protein: CASTPRDRSSPLHF.

The V and J genes are TRBV6-5 and TRBJ1-1; D is possibly TRBD1 (5 bases). The CDR3 runs to 17 residues. Trimming left V 10 bases short and J 0 bases short, with 24 bases between. Germline assignment: CDR1 MNHEY and CDR2 SVGAGI. The CDR3, as DNA: TGTGCCACCCGACGAGCGGGAGGGGCGGGAATGAACACTGAAGCTTTCTTT. It codes for CATRRAGGAGMNTEAFF.

The J gene is TRBJ2-7, the V gene TRBV11-2, with TRBD1 matching 11 bases. The CDR3 runs to 14 residues. Per germline, CDR1 SGHAT and CDR2 FQNNGV. V gave up 5 bases and J gave up 5 bases; unmatched junction bases: 5. This CDR3 reads CASSPPGQGDEQYV. CDR3 bases: TGTGCCAGCAGCCCCCCGGGACAGGGGGACGAGCAGTACGTC.

This clonotype showed up just a few times. The rearrangement uses TRBV29-1 and TRBJ2-1; 8 bases match TRBD1. The CDR3 has 12 residues. Per the germline V gene, CDR1 is SQVTM and CDR2 is ANQGSEA. The CDR3 region has the DNA TGCCCTGGGGGGACAGGAAGGAATGAGCAGTTCTTC. It translates to CPGGTGRNEQFF.

This clonotype was observed at least ten times. This chain connects TRBV7-2 to TRBJ2-1; 10 nucleotides align to TRBD2. The CDR3 spans 14 residues. V lost 5 bases, J lost 7 bases, and 5 bases stayed unmatched. CDR1 SGHTA and CDR2 FQGNSA come from the germline V gene. The CDR3 DNA sequence: TGTGCCAGCAGCCCAACTAGCGGGGTGAATGAGCAGTTCTTC. It encodes CASSPTSGVNEQFF.

The chain carries TRBV7-9 and TRBJ1-1; no clear D. This CDR3 contains 13 residues. The V gene's germline CDR1 is SEHNR and CDR2 FQNEAQ (reference sequence). Trimming stripped 2 bases from V and 6 bases from J, with 10 bases between. The CDR3 coding sequence is TGTGCCAGCAGCTTAAACTGGGGAGCTGAAGCTTTCTTT. Translated, it gives CASSLNWGAEAFF.

The gene calls are TRBV29-1 and TRBJ2-5; D possibly corresponds to TRBD1 (6 bases). CDR1 and CDR2 (germline): SQVTM, ANQGSEA. Deletions cut 6 bases from V and 2 bases from J, with 10 bases between. The CDR3 runs 12 residues. The CDR3 spells CSVLQGQETQYF. The CDR3 coding sequence is TGCAGCGTCTTGCAGGGGCAAGAGACCCAGTACTTC.

A word on this clonotype: A read error may produce the germline difference seen at one junction end. CDR3 in DNA: TGTGCCAGCAGCCCTAGCGGGAGGACGATAGAGCAGTACTTT. Translated, it gives CASSPSGRTIEQYF. The rearrangement uses TRBV12-3 or TRBV12-4 and TRBJ2-7; 11 positions match TRBD2. This CDR3 spans 14 amino acids.

This clonotype was counted ten times or more. The CDR3 protein is CASSSWTSGRTETQYF. The CDR3 DNA follows: TGTGCCAGCAGCTCTTGGACTAGCGGGAGGACGGAGACCCAGTACTTC. The rearrangement links TRBV7-2 to TRBJ2-5; 14 bases agree with TRBD2. Germline V gene data show CDR1 as SGHTA and CDR2 as FQGNSA. Germline trimming cut 4 bases from V and 5 bases from J; bases unmatched to any gene: 6. CDR3 size: 16 residues.